One sample yielded the 23 T cell receptor beta chains listed below, sequenced in a study of human T cells and chemical hapten exposure (dated by TCRdb to the early 2020s). Libraries were made using RACE. This sample was sequenced with a NextSeq 500. TCRdb trimmed public reads at Q25 via fastp, called clones via MiXCR and kept in-frame beta chains. Every entry covers one CDR3 protein and lists the most common genes and DNA from its rows. The sample table lists about 380,000 distinct CDR3 sequences, under 6.5% of them with a count of one. The ten largest clones add up to about 6% of the sample. Per the publication, the time point label means: patch test 2, 6 weeks after DPC sensitization. The treatment or condition label of this sample denotes: therapeutic diphenylcyclopropenone sensitization with weekly scalp DPC. The sample here was whole blood, taken in connection with sensitization to the hapten diphenylcyclopropenone (DPC). The receptor set was obtained from a woman aged 18 to 35 with alopecia areata. Some clones in this sample may be carry-over from other donors' samples.

The chain uses TRBV3-1 and TRBJ1-3; D is unclear. Germline CDR1 is LGHDT and CDR2 is YNNKEL (reference sequence). Between the trimmed V and J ends, which lost 5 bases and 4 bases, there was a span of 18 bases. This CDR3 comprises 16 residues. The DNA of the CDR3 is TGTGCCAGCAGCTATACGACCGGAACGCCCGGAAACACCATATATTTT. Protein sequence: CASSYTTGTPGNTIYF. Combining the CDR3 with reference TRBV3-1 and TRBJ1-3 gives the whole variable domain DTAVSQTPKYLVTQMGNDKSIKCEQNLGHDTMYWYKQDSKKFLKIMFSYNNKELIINETVPNRFSPKSPDKAHLNLHINSLELGDSAVYFCASSYTTGTPGNTIYFGEGSWLTVV.

This clonotype was counted many times. The chain has TRBV18 and TRBJ1-1, with D tentatively TRBD1 (6 bases). CDR3 length equals 15 residues. Germline V gene lookup returns CDR1 KGHSH and CDR2 LQKENI. Trimming pared 2 bases from V and 0 bases from J, leaving 10 bases between. CDR3 residues: CASSPSDRVNTEAFF. The CDR3 DNA reads as TGTGCCAGCTCACCATCGGACAGAGTGAACACTGAAGCTTTCTTT.

This clonotype was seen only a few times. The chain has TRBV20-1 and TRBJ1-1; 7 nucleotides match TRBD1. The V and J ends lost 6 bases and 5 bases, in that order; junction bases with no gene match: 12. Germline V gene sequence: CDR1 DFQATT, CDR2 SNEGSKA (reference sequence). The CDR3 contains 14 residues. CDR3 amino acids: CSALISGGWTEAFF. The CDR3, as DNA: TGCAGTGCACTCATTTCAGGGGGTTGGACTGAAGCTTTCTTT.

This clonotype occurred many times. The chain employs TRBV18 and TRBJ1-2; D is perhaps TRBD1 (6 bases). This CDR3 comprises 16 residues. Germline loops: CDR1 KGHSH, CDR2 LQKENI. The V gene lost 4 bases and the J gene lost 4 bases, with 19 bases spanning the gap. In nucleotides, the CDR3 is TGTGCCAGCTCACACTACGCCGGACAGACACCCTATGGCTACACCTTC. It specifies CASSHYAGQTPYGYTF.

The chain has TRBV20-1 and TRBJ2-3, with D possibly matching TRBD1 (5 bases). Trimming cost V 5 bases and J 2 bases, with 11 bases left between them. Germline V gene sequence: CDR1 DFQATT, CDR2 SNEGSKA (reference sequence). The CDR3 has 13 amino acids. CDR3 nucleotide sequence: TGCAGTGCTTCCGACAGATACACAGATACGCAGTATTTT. Residues: CSASDRYTDTQYF.

This clonotype has just a few counts. The rearrangement uses TRBV28 and TRBJ2-7, with D perhaps assigned TRBD1 or TRBD2 (5 bases each). Germline values: CDR1 MDHEN, CDR2 SYDVKM. This CDR3 contains 15 residues. Between the trimmed V and J ends, which lost 4 bases and 1 base, there was a span of 14 bases. The CDR3: CASSSPGAESYEQYF. The CDR3 bases are TGTGCCAGCAGTTCGCCCGGGGCAGAGTCCTACGAGCAGTACTTC.

The chain employs TRBV11-1 and TRBJ1-1; D perhaps matches TRBD1 (5 bases). CDR1 and CDR2 (germline): SGHAT, FQDESV (reference sequence). The CDR3 runs 14 residues. The V gene lost 5 bases and the J gene lost 1 base, with 11 bases spanning the gap. The CDR3 DNA is TGTGCCAGCAGCCCCAGACAGCAGAACACTGAAGCTTTCTTT. Its protein is CASSPRQQNTEAFF.

In nucleotides, the CDR3 is TGTGCCACCAGTGAGACTAGCGGGGGGTCTGTAGATACGCAGTATTTT. Translation: CATSETSGGSVDTQYF. V and J are TRBV24-1 and TRBJ2-3; 13 nucleotides align to TRBD2. Germline V gives CDR1 KGHDR, CDR2 SFDVKD. CDR3 length: 16 amino acids. V gave up 4 bases and J gave up 5 bases; unmatched junction bases: 5.

Points on this clonotype: A single base separates this from a much larger clone, so it may be a read error. This rearrangement joins TRBV29-1 to TRBJ1-3; 10 bases agree with TRBD1. The CDR3 extends over 14 amino acids. Per germline, CDR1 SQVTM and CDR2 ANQGSEA. The CDR3 DNA reads as TGCGGCGTGGGGGACAGGGGCTCTGGAAACACCATATATTTT. It translates to CGVGDRGSGNTIYF.

V usage is TRBV6-5 and J usage is TRBJ2-3; tentatively, D is TRBD2 (6 bases). Germline assignment: CDR1 MNHEY and CDR2 SVGAGI. Trimming took off 6 bases at V and 7 bases at J, with 17 bases between the two ends. There are 14 residues in the CDR3. CDR3 in amino acids: CASRAVADSNTQYF. DNA of the CDR3: TGTGCCAGCAGGGCGGTAGCGGATTCGAATACGCAGTATTTT.

In this sample, this clonotype turned up many times. V usage is TRBV6-6 and J usage is TRBJ1-1; maybe TRBD1 (5 bases). CDR1 is MNHNY and CDR2 is SVGAGI in the germline V gene (reference sequence). Trimming left V 6 bases short and J 2 bases short, with 13 bases between. The CDR3 is 14 amino acids. In nucleotides, the CDR3 is TGTGCCAGCAGCAACCCGACAGAAAACACTGAAGCTTTCTTT. Translation: CASSNPTENTEAFF.

The chain joins TRBV5-1 to TRBJ2-3; 9 bases line up with TRBD2. With V trimmed by 2 bases and J by 0 bases, 4 bases remained unmatched. CDR1 is SGHRS, CDR2 YFSETQ, per germline. The CDR3 is 16 amino acids. This CDR3 is CASSLGGGVSTDTQYF. In nucleotides, the CDR3 is TGCGCCAGCAGCTTAGGCGGGGGGGTTAGCACAGATACGCAGTATTTT.

CDR3 in amino acids: CASSPPAGLKEQYF. The DNA for the CDR3 is TGTGCCAGCTCACCACCGGCAGGGTTGAAAGAGCAGTACTTC. The genes are TRBV18 and TRBJ2-7; TRBD1 is a possible D gene (5 bases). Germline CDR1 KGHSH, CDR2 LQKENI. Trimming took off 0 bases at V and 7 bases at J, with 13 bases between the two ends. The CDR3 runs to 14 residues.

This clonotype was observed many times. The chain joins TRBV7-2 to TRBJ1-2; D is undetermined. The CDR3 has 15 amino acids. Trimming left V 5 bases short and J 3 bases short, with 16 bases between. Germline values: CDR1 SGHTA, CDR2 FQGNSA. The CDR3 DNA follows: TGTGCCAGCAGCCCCCGTAGGGCCTACCACTATGGCTACACCTTC. Its protein is CASSPRRAYHYGYTF.

In its sample, this clonotype was seen a few times. V and J are TRBV4-2 and TRBJ2-2; D ambiguous. This CDR3 comprises 16 residues. Germline loops: CDR1 LGHNA, CDR2 YNFKEQ. Trimming removed 0 bases at V and 5 bases at J, with 13 bases between. The CDR3 loop reads CASSQDGKVKTGELFF. The CDR3 nucleotides read TGTGCCAGCAGCCAAGATGGAAAGGTTAAAACCGGGGAGCTGTTTTTT.

This clonotype was detected a few times. The chain links TRBV6-5 to TRBJ2-2; D may match TRBD1 or TRBD2 (5 bases each). V shed 10 bases and J shed 1 base, with 10 bases lying between them. CDR3 length: 13 amino acids. Germline V gene sequence: CDR1 MNHEY, CDR2 SVGAGI. Written as DNA, the CDR3 is TGTGCCATCCAGGGACGGAACACCGGGGAGCTGTTTTTT. Translation: CAIQGRNTGELFF.

With regard to this clonotype: A much larger clone sits a single nucleotide away, making a read error possible. The J gene is TRBJ1-2, the V gene TRBV20-1; TRBD1 aligns across 8 bases. This CDR3 spans 12 amino acids. Germline values: CDR1 DFQATT, CDR2 SNEGSKA (reference sequence). V was clipped by 6 bases and J by 4 bases; unmatched bases: 4. The CDR3 is CSAVTGVYGYTF. In DNA, the CDR3 is TGCAGTGCCGTGACAGGGGTCTATGGCTACACCTTC.

The rearrangement joins TRBV27 to TRBJ1-6; 8 bases line up with TRBD1. Looked up from germline, CDR1 is MNHEY and CDR2 is SMNVEV (reference sequence). The CDR3 is 16 residues long. Trimming removed 0 bases from V and 7 bases from J; junction bases left unmatched: 5. The DNA of the CDR3 is TGTGCCAGCAGTTTATCCCCAGGGGGCCCAAATTCACCCCTCCACTTT. This codes for CASSLSPGGPNSPLHF.

This clonotype occurred many times. V usage is TRBV25-1 and J usage is TRBJ2-3; D is perhaps TRBD1 (6 bases). Deletions cut 3 bases from V and 10 bases from J, with 17 bases between. The CDR3 is 14 amino acids. Germline assignment: CDR1 MGHDK and CDR2 SYGVNS. Here the CDR3 reads CASSDPLQGKSQYF. CDR3 nucleotide sequence: TGTGCCAGCAGTGACCCTCTCCAGGGGAAGTCGCAGTATTTT.

This clonotype turned up a few times. CDR3 bases: TGTGCCAGCACACAGGGGGCTGGCACTGAAGCTTTCTTT. Encoded protein: CASTQGAGTEAFF. V is TRBV18 and J is TRBJ1-1, with 9 bases matching TRBD1. The V gene end was trimmed by 8 bases and the J gene end by 4 bases; junction bases not matched to a gene: 5. CDR1 and CDR2 (germline): KGHSH, LQKENI. The CDR3 extends over 13 amino acids.

The table lists this clonotype with many counts. The chain recombines TRBV4-1 with TRBJ1-2; D is unresolved. This CDR3 contains 12 residues. V was clipped by 0 bases and J by 8 bases, with 7 bases between them. Germline values: CDR1 MGHRA, CDR2 YSYEKL. In DNA form, the CDR3 reads TGCGCCAGCAGCCAAGATTATCTCGGCTACACCTTC. It is translated as CASSQDYLGYTF.

A few counts support this clonotype. The CDR3 region is CASSEPLSPTDTQYF. The CDR3 DNA reads as TGCGCCAGCAGTGAGCCCCTAAGTCCCACAGATACGCAGTATTTT. The J gene is TRBJ2-3, the V gene TRBV10-2; no clear D. CDR1 WSHSY and CDR2 SAAADI come from the germline V gene. V lost 2 bases to trimming and J lost 2 bases, with 11 bases between them. The CDR3 extends over 15 amino acids.

This clonotype was detected ten times or more. The V and J genes are TRBV6-6 and TRBJ2-7; D possibly uses TRBD1 or TRBD2 (6 bases each). The CDR3 is 14 amino acids. Germline CDR1 reads MNHNY; CDR2 reads SVGAGI (reference sequence). The V gene lost 6 bases and the J gene lost 5 bases, with 17 bases spanning the gap. The CDR3 protein is CASSFGGRGDEQYF. As DNA, the CDR3 is TGTGCCAGCAGCTTCGGGGGCCGAGGGGACGAGCAGTACTTC.